This is a list of T cell receptor beta chains from one sample in a study of response to subunit inactivated influenza vaccine. Each CDR3 protein gets one entry after TCRdb re-called the RT-PCR reads with MiXCR. The sample has around 530,000 distinct CDR3 sequences, 10% to 15% seen once. Sample: PBMCs from blood, taken on the day of vaccination. The receptors derive from a middle-aged man who received an inactivated influenza vaccine. CDR3s include the opening cysteine and the closing phenylalanine or tryptophan. Fields, in order: clone size, D gene, V gene, J gene, CDR3 DNA, CDR3 protein. The D gene is left open where the match is weak. Clone size appears in some rows only: once, few, many, or a class for an expanded clone.

>NA|NA|TRBV12-3/TRBV12-4|TRBJ1-5
TGTGCCAGCAGCAATGAGGGTCTGAGCAATCAGCCCCAGCATTTT
CASSNEGLSNQPQHF
>few|NA|TRBV7-9|TRBJ2-2
TGTGCCAGCAGCCCCTCTTCTTTCGGGGAGCTGTTTTTT
CASSPSSFGELFF
>many|NA|TRBV20-1|TRBJ2-1
TGCAGTGCTAGAGGTTGGGGTGATAATGAGCAGTTCTTC
CSARGWGDNEQFF
>NA|NA|TRBV29-1|TRBJ2-3
TGCAGCGTTTCGAGCGGCGATACGCAGTATTTT
CSVSSGDTQYF
>NA|NA|TRBV10-3|TRBJ2-7
TGTGCCATCAGTGAGAGGGGACAAGGAATCTACGAGCAGTACTTC
CAISERGQGIYEQYF
>few|NA|TRBV11-2|TRBJ2-5
TGTGCCAGCAGCTTAGGCCGGGGAAAGGCCCAAGAGACCCAGTACTTC
CASSLGRGKAQETQYF
>few|NA|TRBV13|TRBJ2-2
TGTGCCAGCAGCTTACGAGTGGGGTATTCCGGGGAGCTGTTTTTT
CASSLRVGYSGELFF
>many|NA|TRBV24-1|TRBJ2-5
TGTGCCACCAGTGCGGACACCAATACAGAGACCCAGTACTTC
CATSADTNTETQYF
>few|TRBD2|TRBV11-2|TRBJ2-3
TGTGCCAGCAGCTTAGTAGCGGGCCTGAGCACAGATACGCAGTATTTT
CASSLVAGLSTDTQYF
>NA|TRBD1|TRBV12-3/TRBV12-4|TRBJ2-1
TGTGCCAGCAGGTCCGGGACAGGGGCCTACAATGAGCAGTTCTTC
CASRSGTGAYNEQFF
>few|NA|TRBV21-1|TRBJ1-2
TGTGCCAGCAGCACCGAGGCGGGTAACTATGGCTACACCTTC
CASSTEAGNYGYTF
>few|NA|TRBV7-8|TRBJ2-7
TGTGCCAGCAGCTTAGTTGGCCAGACCTACGAGCAGTACTTC
CASSLVGQTYEQYF
>NA|NA|TRBV27|TRBJ2-3
TGTGCCAGCACCCGAGGGGCTAGCACAGATACGCAGTATTTT
CASTRGASTDTQYF
>few|NA|TRBV2|TRBJ2-5
TGTGCCAGCAAGGGGGTACAAGAGACCCAGTACTTC
CASKGVQETQYF
>NA|TRBD2|TRBV10-3|TRBJ2-7
TGTGCCATCAAAGGAGCTAGCGGGGAAGGGCAGTACTTC
CAIKGASGEGQYF
>many|TRBD1|TRBV6-1|TRBJ2-3
TGTGCCAGCAGCTTTCCGGGACAGGGGGCAGATACGCAGTATTTT
CASSFPGQGADTQYF
>NA|NA|TRBV6-1|TRBJ1-5
TGTGCCAGCAGTGAAAACGGGGTGGGTCAGCCCCAGCATTTT
CASSENGVGQPQHF
>many|NA|TRBV12-3/TRBV12-4|TRBJ2-7
TGTGCCAGCAGTCTTGCCGGACACTACGAGCAGTACTTC
CASSLAGHYEQYF
>few|TRBD1|TRBV28|TRBJ2-3
TGTGCCAGCTGCATGGACAGGGGTCGGGATACGCAGTATTTT
CASCMDRGRDTQYF
>NA|TRBD1|TRBV7-8|TRBJ2-7
TGTGCCAGCAGCCAGGGGACAGGGGGCTTTAGCTCCTACGAGCAGTACTTC
CASSQGTGGFSSYEQYF
>NA|TRBD2|TRBV5-1|TRBJ2-7
TGCGCCAGCAGCTGGGGGACTAGCGGGAGCGAGCAGTACTTC
CASSWGTSGSEQYF
>NA|NA|TRBV7-9|TRBJ2-1
TGTGCCAGCAGCCTAAACTCTGGGACTTCGAATGAGCAGTTCTTC
CASSLNSGTSNEQFF
>few|NA|TRBV5-5|TRBJ1-1
TGTGCCAGCAGCTTTCGGGATTACACTGAAGCTTTCTTT
CASSFRDYTEAFF
>many|NA|TRBV7-2|TRBJ1-2
TGTGCCAGCAGCTTTGGCCATTTAGACTATGGCTACACCTTC
CASSFGHLDYGYTF
>few|NA|TRBV20-1|TRBJ1-1
TGCAGTGCAAATCGGGACATAGGGGTGAACACTGAAGCTTTCTTT
CSANRDIGVNTEAFF
>NA|NA|TRBV11-2|TRBJ1-5
TGTGCCAGCAGCTTATACGGGGATCAGCCCCAGCATTTT
CASSLYGDQPQHF
>NA|NA|TRBV27|TRBJ1-3
TGTGCCAGCAGTTTATCCAGGGGTGGTGGAAACACCATATATTTT
CASSLSRGGGNTIYF
>NA|NA|TRBV4-3|TRBJ2-1
TGCGCCAGCAGTCGAGGGGGGGTCTACAATGAGCAGTTCTTC
CASSRGGVYNEQFF
>NA|NA|TRBV27|TRBJ1-2
TGTGCCAGCAGTTTACACTGGTCCAACTATGGCTACACCTTC
CASSLHWSNYGYTF
>NA|NA|TRBV12-3/TRBV12-4|TRBJ2-2
TGTGCCAGCACTTTCGGGGGTCGGGCCGGGGAGCTGTTTTTT
CASTFGGRAGELFF
>many|NA|TRBV4-1|TRBJ2-1
TGCGCCAGCAGCCGAGAGCTAGCCAATGAGCAGTTCTTC
CASSRELANEQFF
>many|NA|TRBV12-3/TRBV12-4|TRBJ2-3
TGTGCCAGCAGGACAGCTAGCACAGATACGCAGTATTTT
CASRTASTDTQYF
>few|NA|TRBV20-1|TRBJ2-1
TGCAGTGCTAAAGAGCAGGGTTACAATGAGCAGTTCTTC
CSAKEQGYNEQFF
>NA|NA|TRBV13|TRBJ1-4
TGTGCCAGCAGCTTACAGCATAATGAAAAACTGTTTTTT
CASSLQHNEKLFF